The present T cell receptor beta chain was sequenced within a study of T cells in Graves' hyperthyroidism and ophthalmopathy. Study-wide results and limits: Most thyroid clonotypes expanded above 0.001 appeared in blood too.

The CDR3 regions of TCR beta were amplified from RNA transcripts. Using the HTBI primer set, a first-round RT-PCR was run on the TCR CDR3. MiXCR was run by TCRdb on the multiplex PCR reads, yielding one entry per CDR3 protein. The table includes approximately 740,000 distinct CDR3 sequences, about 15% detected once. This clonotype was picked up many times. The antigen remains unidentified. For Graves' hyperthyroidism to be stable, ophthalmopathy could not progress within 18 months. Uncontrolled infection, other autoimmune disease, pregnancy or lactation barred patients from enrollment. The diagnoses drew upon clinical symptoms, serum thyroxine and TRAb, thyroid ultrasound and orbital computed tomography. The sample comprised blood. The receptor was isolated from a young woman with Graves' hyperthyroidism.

The CDR3: CSASGGPYEQYF. The CDR3 DNA sequence: TGCAGTGCGTCTGGGGGCCCGTACGAGCAGTACTTC. The gene calls are TRBV20-1 and TRBJ2-7; D may be TRBD1 (6 bases). This CDR3 region has 12 residues. Germline V CDR1 and CDR2: DFQATT, SNEGSKA (reference sequence). Trimming shortened V by 6 bases and J by 4 bases, and 13 bases separated the two germline ends.